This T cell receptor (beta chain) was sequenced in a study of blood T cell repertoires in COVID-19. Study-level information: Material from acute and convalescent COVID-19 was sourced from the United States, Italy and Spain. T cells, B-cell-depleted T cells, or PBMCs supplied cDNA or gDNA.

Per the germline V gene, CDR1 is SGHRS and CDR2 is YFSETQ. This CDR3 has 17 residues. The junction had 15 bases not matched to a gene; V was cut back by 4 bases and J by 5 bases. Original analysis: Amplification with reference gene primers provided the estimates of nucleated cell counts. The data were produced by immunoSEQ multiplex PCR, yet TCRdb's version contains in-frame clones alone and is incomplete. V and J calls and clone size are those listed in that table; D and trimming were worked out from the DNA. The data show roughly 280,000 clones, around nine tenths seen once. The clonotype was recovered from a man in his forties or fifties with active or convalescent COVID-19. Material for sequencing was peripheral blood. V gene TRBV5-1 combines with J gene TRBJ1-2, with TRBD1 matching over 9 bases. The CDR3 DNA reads TGCGCCAGCAGCCCGATGGCGGGGGACAGGGATCTATATGGCTACACCTTC. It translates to CASSPMAGDRDLYGYTF.